Sequencing of this T cell receptor beta chain was carried out in a study of early T cells in non-severe SARS-CoV-2 infection. The CDR3 sequence is 14 residues long. Per the germline V gene, CDR1 is SNHLY and CDR2 is FYNNEI. The V and J ends lost 6 bases and 4 bases, in that order; junction bases with no gene match: 7. The protocol attached unique molecular identifiers to individual cDNA molecules. Using its own MiXCR run on the 5' RACE reads, TCRdb lists one record per CDR3 protein. This sample carries under 85,000 distinct CDR3 sequences, around 15% of them seen once, and the ten largest clones take approximately 11%. This clonotype was counted ten times or more.

The sequenced material came from whole blood. The chain links TRBV2 to TRBJ1-1, with TRBD1 identical over 8 bases. This clonotype was sampled from an adult who was a healthcare worker with PCR-confirmed SARS-CoV-2 infection or an uninfected control (not recorded which). CDR3 in amino acids: CASRVQGAGTEAFF. DNA for the CDR3: TGTGCCAGCAGGGTCCAGGGGGCAGGCACTGAAGCTTTCTTT.